This is a list of T cell receptor beta chains from one sample in a study of OX40 agonist ivuxolimab in advanced cancers. Produced via immunoSEQ multiplex PCR; TCRdb's table is partial and in-frame only. The sample shows approximately 74,000 clones, around 85% of them seen only once. Sequenced here: CD4+ or CD8+ T cells sorted from blood, sampled in a trial of the OX40 agonist ivuxolimab. These receptors were taken from an adult with an advanced solid tumor such as melanoma, head and neck, liver or kidney cancer. Each CDR3 is given with its conserved first and last residue. The D gene is left open where the match is weak. Rows give clone size only sometimes, using once, few, many, or a class for an expanded clone.

abundance,j_gene,v_gene,d_gene,CDR3nt,CDR3aa
.,TRBJ1-1,TRBV6-5,.,TGTGCCAGCAGTTACTCTGGACTGAGCACTGAAGCTTTCTTT,CASSYSGLSTEAFF
.,TRBJ2-5,TRBV5-4,.,TGTGCCAGCAGCTTCTCCCTTCGATCGGAAGAGACCCAGTACTTC,CASSFSLRSEETQYF
.,TRBJ2-2,TRBV2,TRBD1,TGTGCCAGCAGTGGACGACAGGGGGCGGGCACCGGGGAGCTGTTTTTT,CASSGRQGAGTGELFF
.,TRBJ1-5,TRBV19,.,TGTGCCAGTAGTGAGTCTCACATAAGCAATCAGCCCCAGCATTTT,CASSESHISNQPQHF
few,TRBJ2-2,TRBV5-5,.,TGTGCCAGCAGCTTGCTCCCCGGCTCGAACACCGGGGAGCTGTTTTTT,CASSLLPGSNTGELFF
.,TRBJ2-2,TRBV4-3,.,TGCGCCAGCAGCCAGAGGGGGGGAAACACCGGGGAGCTGTTTTTT,CASSQRGGNTGELFF
few,TRBJ1-6,TRBV7-9,.,TGTGCCAGCAGCTTACAGTATAATTCACCCCTCCACTTT,CASSLQYNSPLHF
.,TRBJ2-4,TRBV2,TRBD1,TGTGCCAGCAGTGAACAGGGACAGGGGTTTCTACTTGCCAAAAACATTCAGTACTTC,CASSEQGQGFLLAKNIQYF
.,TRBJ1-2,TRBV5-1,TRBD1,TGCGCCAGCAGGGGGACAGGAGGCTATGGCTACACCTTC,CASRGTGGYGYTF
.,TRBJ1-5,TRBV2,.,TGTGCCAGCATGGGGGAGCGCAATCAGCCCCAGCATTTT,CASMGERNQPQHF
.,TRBJ1-5,TRBV19,.,TGTGCCAGTAGTATAGATATTAGCAATCAGCCCCAGCATTTT,CASSIDISNQPQHF
.,TRBJ2-5,TRBV7-7,.,TGTGCCAGCAGCCCAGCCGCGGGGGCCGCGACCCAGTACTTC,CASSPAAGAATQYF
.,TRBJ2-7,TRBV5-1,TRBD1,TGCGCCAGCAGCTTGAACCGGGACAGTGATCGTTACTTC,CASSLNRDSDRYF
.,TRBJ1-1,TRBV19,TRBD1,TGTGCCAGTAGTTGGGGACAGCCGAACACTGAAGCTTTCTTT,CASSWGQPNTEAFF
.,TRBJ2-5,TRBV18,TRBD2,TGTGCCAGCTCCCTTAGCGGGATCAACCCGGAGACCCAGTACTTC,CASSLSGINPETQYF
.,TRBJ1-5,TRBV6-1,.,TGTGCCAGCAGGCAGGGCAGGGATCAGCCCCAGCATTTT,CASRQGRDQPQHF
.,TRBJ2-7,TRBV28,.,TGTGCCAGCAAGGGCCTAGGGAATTATTACGAGCAGTACTTC,CASKGLGNYYEQYF
few,TRBJ2-3,TRBV5-6,.,TGTGCCAGCAGCTTGAGACCCCGCGATACGCAGTATTTT,CASSLRPRDTQYF
once,TRBJ1-5,TRBV6-5,.,TGTGCCAGCAGTTACCGGGGTGCTGGCAATCAGCCCCAGCATTTT,CASSYRGAGNQPQHF
.,TRBJ1-1,TRBV4-1,.,TGCGCCAGCAGCCAAGTCCCCCGCACTGAAGCTTTCTTT,CASSQVPRTEAFF
.,TRBJ2-5,TRBV7-9,.,TGTGCCAGCAGTCTCAGTGAAGAGACCCAGTACTTC,CASSLSEETQYF
few,TRBJ1-6,TRBV7-2,TRBD1,TGTGCCAGCAGCTCTTCGACAGGGGATAATTCACCCCTCCACTTT,CASSSSTGDNSPLHF
.,TRBJ1-1,TRBV29-1,.,TGCAGCGTTATAAGGGGGTTAGGGAACACTGAAGCTTTCTTT,CSVIRGLGNTEAFF
.,TRBJ1-6,TRBV4-1,.,TGCGCCAGCAGCCAAGATCGGGGAGGGGGAGGGTCACCCCTCCACTTT,CASSQDRGGGGSPLHF
.,TRBJ2-5,TRBV4-1,.,TGCGCCAGCAGCCAGGTGGTCCAAGAGACCCAGTACTTC,CASSQVVQETQYF
few,TRBJ1-1,TRBV7-3,.,TGTGCCAGCAGCTTTACCACGGGGGAGAACACTGAAGCTTTCTTT,CASSFTTGENTEAFF
.,TRBJ1-2,TRBV9,.,TGTGCCAGCAGCGTAGCGACCGGGAGCTATGGCTACACCTTC,CASSVATGSYGYTF
.,TRBJ1-1,TRBV6-6,.,TGTGCCAGCAGTGTCAGACCTTACCCGAACACTGAAGCTTTCTTT,CASSVRPYPNTEAFF
.,TRBJ1-2,TRBV18,TRBD1,TGTGCCAGCTCACCCGACAGGGTAGGACATGGCTACACCTTC,CASSPDRVGHGYTF
.,TRBJ2-7,TRBV6-5,TRBD2,TGTGCCGGCAGTTACTCTTTTGGGGGGGTCTACGAGCAGTACTTC,CAGSYSFGGVYEQYF
.,TRBJ1-2,TRBV4-3,.,TGCGCCAGCAGCCAAGATGGCGGCAGCTATGGCTACACCTTC,CASSQDGGSYGYTF
once,TRBJ2-2,TRBV7-9,.,TGTGCCAGCAGCTTAGCGCAGTCATGGGCGAACACCGGGGAGCTGTTTTTT,CASSLAQSWANTGELFF
.,TRBJ2-2,TRBV6-1,.,TGTGCCAGCAGTCGAAGCGCCGGACGTACCGGGGAGCTGTTTTTT,CASSRSAGRTGELFF
.,TRBJ1-6,TRBV28,.,TGTGCCAGCAGTTCCAGTGTGGGGATTTCACCCCTCCACTTT,CASSSSVGISPLHF
.,TRBJ1-5,TRBV7-2,.,TGTGCCAGCAGCTTAGGGGACACTAGCAATCAGCCCCAGCATTTT,CASSLGDTSNQPQHF
.,TRBJ1-5,TRBV7-2,TRBD1,TGTGCCAGCAGCTTAGTCAGGCCGGGACAGGGGAGAAGTCAGCCCCAGCATTTT,CASSLVRPGQGRSQPQHF
once,TRBJ2-2,TRBV7-9,.,TGTGCCAGCAGCCCGACAGCAAACACCGGGGAGCTGTTTTTT,CASSPTANTGELFF
.,TRBJ1-5,TRBV30,.,TGTGCCTGGAGTGTAAGAGGGGGCAATCAGCCCCAGCATTTT,CAWSVRGGNQPQHF
.,TRBJ1-5,TRBV11-2,.,TGTGCCAGCAGCTTATACCGCGATCAGCCCCAGCATTTT,CASSLYRDQPQHF
.,TRBJ2-7,TRBV4-3,.,TGCGCCAGCAGCCAAGAACAGGAAGCCGAGCAGTACTTC,CASSQEQEAEQYF
few,TRBJ1-5,TRBV2,.,TGTGCCAGCAGTGAAGCAGCAGCCCAGCCCCAGCATTTT,CASSEAAAQPQHF
.,TRBJ1-2,TRBV28,TRBD1,TGTGCCAGCAGACCCCAGACAGGGGGCGTCTATGGCTACACCTTC,CASRPQTGGVYGYTF